The clone carrying this TCR beta chain occurred many times. This specimen belongs to a study of read filtering for tumor transcriptome and immune sequencing. This library used roughly 430 ng RNA and molecular barcoded adaptors spanning alpha/delta and beta/gamma chains. One entry per CDR3 protein results from TCRdb running MiXCR on the reads. This table has around 140,000 distinct CDR3 sequences, about 12% appearing once. Trimming took 0 bases from V and 7 from J, leaving 13 bases between them. Germline-derived CDR1 and CDR2 are WSHSY and SAAADI. CDR3 length: 15 residues. Material for sequencing was a population of CD138-negative cells sorted from bone marrow. This sequence was found in a donor at least 40 years old with multiple myeloma. V is TRBV10-2 and J is TRBJ1-5, with a tentative D call TRBD1 (5 bases). Written as DNA, the CDR3 is TGCGCCAGCAGTGAGTCGAAGGGGATGCTGCAGCCCCAGCATTTT. Encoded protein: CASSESKGMLQPQHF.